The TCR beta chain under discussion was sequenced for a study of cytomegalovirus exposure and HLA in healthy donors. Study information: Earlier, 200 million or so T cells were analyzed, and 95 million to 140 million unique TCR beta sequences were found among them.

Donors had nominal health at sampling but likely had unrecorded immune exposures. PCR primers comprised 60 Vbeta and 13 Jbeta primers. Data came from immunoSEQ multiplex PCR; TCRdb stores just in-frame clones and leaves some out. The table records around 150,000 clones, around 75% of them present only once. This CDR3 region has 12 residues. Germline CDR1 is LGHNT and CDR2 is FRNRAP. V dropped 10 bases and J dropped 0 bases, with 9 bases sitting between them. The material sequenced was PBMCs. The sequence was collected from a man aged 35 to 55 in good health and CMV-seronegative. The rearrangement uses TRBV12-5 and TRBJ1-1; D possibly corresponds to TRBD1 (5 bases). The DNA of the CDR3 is TGTGCTACTGGGGACTTGAACACTGAAGCTTTCTTT. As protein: CATGDLNTEAFF.